One and the same sample provided the 15 T cell receptor beta chains below, sequenced in a study of shared clonotypes between healthy human individuals. CD8 cells regarded as naive lacked CD45RO, were positively chosen for CCR7, and omitted terminally differentiated effector memory CD45RA+ cells. Produced via immunoSEQ multiplex PCR; TCRdb's table is partial and in-frame only. The sample lists over 2 million clones; over 85% were seen once. The sequenced sample consisted of naive CD8+ T cells sorted from blood. The receptor source for this set is a man younger than 35 in good health.

The chain uses TRBV28 and TRBJ1-1; TRBD1 is a possible D gene (5 bases). CDR3 length: 16 residues. V lost 6 bases and J lost 2, with 19 bases in between. Looked up from germline, CDR1 is MDHEN and CDR2 is SYDVKM. CDR3 sequence: CASSGRGEGLNTEAFF. The CDR3 DNA reads as TGTGCCAGCAGCGGGCGGGGGGAAGGGCTAAACACTGAAGCTTTCTTT.

The rearrangement uses TRBV7-9 and TRBJ2-7; D not resolved. Germline V lookup: CDR1 SEHNR, CDR2 FQNEAQ (reference sequence). V was cut by 6 bases and J by 6 bases, with 12 bases left in between. CDR3 size: 12 residues. Here the CDR3 reads CASSSTFPEQYF. The CDR3 region has the DNA TGTGCCAGCAGTTCCACCTTCCCCGAGCAGTACTTC.

As regards this clone: In the same sample, other DNA sequences code for this CDR3. The rearrangement joins TRBV9 to TRBJ2-7; tentatively, D is TRBD1 (7 bases). The CDR3 sequence is 15 residues long. Germline assignment: CDR1 SGDLS and CDR2 YYNGEE. Trimming took off 0 bases at V and 1 base at J, with 11 bases between the two ends. DNA for the CDR3: TGTGCCAGCAGCGTAGGCGGGACAGTTTCCTACGAGCAGTACTTC. Residues: CASSVGGTVSYEQYF.

The chain has TRBV14 and TRBJ1-1; D gene unclear. The CDR3 has 17 residues. V lost 4 bases and J lost 0, with 18 bases in between. Per the germline V gene, CDR1 is SGHDN and CDR2 is FVKESK. This CDR3 is CASSPPAGMGMNTEAFF. The CDR3 DNA sequence: TGTGCCAGCAGCCCCCCAGCAGGCATGGGCATGAACACTGAAGCTTTCTTT. Full variable domain (rest looked up from reference TRBV14 and TRBJ1-1): EAGVTQFPSHSVIEKGQTVTLRCDPISGHDNLYWYRRVMGKEIKFLLHFVKESKQDESGMPNNRFLAERTGGTYSTLKVQPAELEDSGVYFCASSPPAGMGMNTEAFFGQGTRLTVV.

The chain joins TRBV25-1 to TRBJ1-1; D gene ambiguous. This CDR3 contains 15 residues. Germline V gene lookup returns CDR1 MGHDK and CDR2 SYGVNS. The V end lost 0 bases, the J end lost 1 base, and 9 bases lay between the germline ends. CDR3 region: CASSEYHTTNTEAFF. In DNA form, the CDR3 reads TGTGCCAGCAGTGAATACCATACAACGAACACTGAAGCTTTCTTT.

The rearrangement uses TRBV10-1 and TRBJ2-1; D could derive from TRBD1 or TRBD2 (5 bases each). Trimming pared 3 bases from V and 8 bases from J, leaving 8 bases between. CDR3 size: 12 residues. Looked up from germline, CDR1 is WNHNN and CDR2 is SYGVQD (reference sequence). Here the CDR3 reads CASSDEGYEQFF. The CDR3 DNA is TGCGCCAGCAGTGATGAGGGGTATGAGCAGTTCTTC.

For this clone: Germline and junction disagree at one end, which may indicate a read error. V is TRBV27 and J is TRBJ2-3; the D gene is possibly TRBD2 (5 bases). Looked up from germline, CDR1 is MNHEY and CDR2 is SMNVEV (reference sequence). The length of the CDR3 is 16 residues. CDR3 sequence (DNA): TGTGCCAGCAGTTTTGGGGTCCTTTCCGCTAGCACCACGATAGCGTTT. Its protein product is CASSFGVLSASTTIAF.

V gene TRBV27 combines with J gene TRBJ1-5; D is possibly TRBD1 (5 bases). CDR3 length: 16 amino acids. Trimming left V 6 bases short and J 4 bases short, with 19 bases between. Germline V gene data show CDR1 as MNHEY and CDR2 as SMNVEV (reference sequence). The CDR3 DNA is TGTGCCAGCAGCCGCTCGGGGCAATGGACAAATCAGCCCCAGCATTTT. It encodes CASSRSGQWTNQPQHF.

This rearrangement joins TRBV9 to TRBJ2-7; D gene uncertain. From germline, CDR1 is SGDLS and CDR2 YYNGEE. The CDR3 loop spans 17 amino acids. The V end lost 1 base, the J end lost 2 bases, and 19 bases lay between the germline ends. The CDR3 sequence: CASSVWSQAGPTYEQYF. CDR3 nucleotide sequence: TGTGCCAGCAGCGTATGGAGCCAGGCTGGTCCTACCTACGAGCAGTACTTC.

The V gene is TRBV29-1, the J gene TRBJ2-1, with TRBD1 matching 8 bases. V lost 5 bases and J lost 5; bases outside the gene matches: 8. This CDR3 has 14 residues. Germline CDR1 reads SQVTM; CDR2 reads ANQGSEA. This chain's CDR3 is CSVIDGTGDNEQFF. CDR3 DNA: TGCAGCGTTATTGATGGGACAGGTGACAATGAGCAGTTCTTC.

This clone was detected once. V gene TRBV28 combines with J gene TRBJ1-1, with D hard to call. Trimming left V 3 bases short and J 6 bases short, with 11 bases between. This CDR3 is 13 amino acids long. Looked up from germline, CDR1 is MDHEN and CDR2 is SYDVKM. CDR3 sequence reads: CASSFLANPEAFF. CDR3 in DNA: TGTGCCAGCAGTTTCCTGGCTAACCCTGAAGCTTTCTTT.

About this clone: Other DNA variants within this sample encode the same CDR3. The genes are TRBV27 and TRBJ2-7; D is unclear. CDR1 is MNHEY, CDR2 SMNVEV, per germline (reference sequence). V was trimmed by 0 bases and J by 3 bases, leaving 3 bases between them. The CDR3 consists of 12 residues. CDR3 in amino acids: CASSLSIYEQYF. CDR3 nucleotide sequence: TGTGCCAGCAGTTTATCTATCTACGAGCAGTACTTC.

The V call is TRBV2, the J call TRBJ2-5, with 11 bases identical to TRBD2. Germline V gene lookup returns CDR1 SNHLY and CDR2 FYNNEI. The CDR3 totals 17 residues. V gave up 4 bases and J gave up 2 bases; unmatched junction bases: 9. The DNA for the CDR3 is TGTGCCAGCAGTGCGCCACTACTAGCGGGGGTACAAGAGACCCAGTACTTC. It yields the protein CASSAPLLAGVQETQYF.

Written as DNA, the CDR3 is TGCGCCAGCAGCTTGGTGTGGGGAGGGGACGAGCAGTACTTC. Translation: CASSLVWGGDEQYF. V usage is TRBV5-1 and J usage is TRBJ2-7; 7 nucleotides align to TRBD2. The germline V gene has CDR1 SGHRS and CDR2 YFSETQ. The CDR3 length is 14 residues. Germline trimming cut 0 bases from V and 5 bases from J; bases unmatched to any gene: 5.

The J gene is TRBJ2-3, the V gene TRBV27; tentative D call: TRBD2 (5 bases). Trimming removed 2 bases at V and 5 bases at J, with 14 bases between. CDR3 length: 15 residues. Germline assignment: CDR1 MNHEY and CDR2 SMNVEV (reference sequence). CDR3 residues: CASSLIGLALDTQYF. In DNA form, the CDR3 reads TGTGCCAGCAGTTTAATAGGGCTAGCTTTAGATACGCAGTATTTT.